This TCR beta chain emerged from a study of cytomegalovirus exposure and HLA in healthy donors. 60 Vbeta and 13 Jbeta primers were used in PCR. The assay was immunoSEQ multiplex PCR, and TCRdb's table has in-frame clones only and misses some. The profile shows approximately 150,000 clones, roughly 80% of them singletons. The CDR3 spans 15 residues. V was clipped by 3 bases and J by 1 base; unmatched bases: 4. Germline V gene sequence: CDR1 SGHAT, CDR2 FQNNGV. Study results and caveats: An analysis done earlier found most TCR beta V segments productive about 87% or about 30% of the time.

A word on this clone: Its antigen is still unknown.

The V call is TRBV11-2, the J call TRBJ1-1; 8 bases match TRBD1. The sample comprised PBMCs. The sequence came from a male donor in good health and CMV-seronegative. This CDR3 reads CASSFFGTGNTEAFF. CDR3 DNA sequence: TGTGCCAGCAGCTTCTTTGGGACAGGGAACACTGAAGCTTTCTTT.